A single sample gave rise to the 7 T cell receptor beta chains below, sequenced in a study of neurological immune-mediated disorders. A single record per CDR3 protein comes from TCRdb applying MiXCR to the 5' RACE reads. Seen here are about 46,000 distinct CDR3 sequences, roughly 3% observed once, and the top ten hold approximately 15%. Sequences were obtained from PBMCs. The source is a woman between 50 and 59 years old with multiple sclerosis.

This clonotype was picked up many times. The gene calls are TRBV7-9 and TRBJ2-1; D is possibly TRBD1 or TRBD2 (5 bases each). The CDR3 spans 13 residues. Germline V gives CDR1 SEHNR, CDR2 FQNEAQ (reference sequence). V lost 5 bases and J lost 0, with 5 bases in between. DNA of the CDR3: TGTGCCAGCAGCGGGGGCTCCTACAATGAGCAGTTCTTC. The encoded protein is CASSGGSYNEQFF.

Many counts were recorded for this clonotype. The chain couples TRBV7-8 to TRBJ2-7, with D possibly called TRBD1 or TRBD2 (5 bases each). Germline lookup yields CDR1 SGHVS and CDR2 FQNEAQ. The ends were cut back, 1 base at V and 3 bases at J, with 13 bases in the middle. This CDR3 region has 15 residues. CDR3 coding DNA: TGTGCCAGCAGCTTAGAACGGGACGGGTTCTACGAGCAGTACTTC. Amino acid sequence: CASSLERDGFYEQYF. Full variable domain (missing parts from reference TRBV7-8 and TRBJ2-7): GAGVSQSPRYKVAKRGQDVALRCDPISGHVSLFWYQQALGQGPEFLTYFQNEAQLDKSGLPSDRFFAERPEGSVSTLKIQRTQQEDSAVYLCASSLERDGFYEQYFGPGTRLTVT.

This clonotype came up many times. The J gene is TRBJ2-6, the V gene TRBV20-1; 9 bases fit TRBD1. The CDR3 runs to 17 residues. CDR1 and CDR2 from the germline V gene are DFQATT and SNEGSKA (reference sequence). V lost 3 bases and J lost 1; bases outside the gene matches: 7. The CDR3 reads CSARGLQGASGANVLTF. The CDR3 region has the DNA TGCAGTGCTAGGGGATTACAGGGGGCGTCTGGGGCCAACGTCCTGACTTTC.

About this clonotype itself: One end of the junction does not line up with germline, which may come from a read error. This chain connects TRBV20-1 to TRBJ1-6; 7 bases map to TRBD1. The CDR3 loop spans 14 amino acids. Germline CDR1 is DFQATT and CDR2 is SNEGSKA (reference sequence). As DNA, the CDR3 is TGCAGTGCTACCAGGGGGGGAGATAATTCACACCTCCACTTT. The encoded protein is CSATRGGDNSHLHF.

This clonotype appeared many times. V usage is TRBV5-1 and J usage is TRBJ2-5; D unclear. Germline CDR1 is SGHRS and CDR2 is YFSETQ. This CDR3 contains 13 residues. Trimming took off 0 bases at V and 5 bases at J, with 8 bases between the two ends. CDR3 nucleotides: TGCGCCAGCAGCTTGGGCATGAGGGAGACCCAGTACTTC. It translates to CASSLGMRETQYF.

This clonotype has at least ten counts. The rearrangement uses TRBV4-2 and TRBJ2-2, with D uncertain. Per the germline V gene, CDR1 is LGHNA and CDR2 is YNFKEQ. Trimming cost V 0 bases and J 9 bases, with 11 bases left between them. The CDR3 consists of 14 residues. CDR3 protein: CASSQEARSRELFF. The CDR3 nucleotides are TGTGCCAGCAGCCAAGAGGCAAGGAGCCGGGAGCTGTTTTTT.

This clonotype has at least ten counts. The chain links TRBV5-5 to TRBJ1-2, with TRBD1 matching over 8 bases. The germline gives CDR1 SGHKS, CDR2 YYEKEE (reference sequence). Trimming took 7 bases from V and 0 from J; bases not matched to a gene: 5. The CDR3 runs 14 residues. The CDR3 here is CASSLQGANYGYTF. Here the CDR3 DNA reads TGTGCCAGCTCTCTACAGGGGGCTAACTATGGCTACACCTTC.